The 2 T cell receptor beta chains below were found in one sample sequenced in a study of regulatory T cells in long-lasting Graves disease. For TCR beta, libraries came from iRepertoire HTBI primers and Arm-PCR of CDR3 regions. TCRdb reprocessed the multiplex PCR reads via MiXCR and lists one record per CDR3 protein. Of 300,000 to 500,000 distinct CDR3 sequences in the sample, roughly 20% were seen once. Time point described: persistent/refractory GD, antithyroid drugs over 5 years with positive TRAb. PBMCs provided the RNA from which the TCR library was made. The input for sequencing was peripheral blood mononuclear cells (PBMCs), taken when the disease was refractory, from a patient treated with antithyroid drugs. The receptor set was obtained from a female donor with Graves disease.

This clonotype has just a few counts. The rearrangement joins TRBV9 to TRBJ2-1; tentative D call: TRBD1 (5 bases). Trimming took 0 bases from V and 6 from J, leaving 16 bases between them. Germline CDR1 reads SGDLS; CDR2 reads YYNGEE. This CDR3 is 16 amino acids long. Here the CDR3 reads CASSVGEGALFNEQFF. CDR3 coding DNA: TGTGCCAGCAGCGTAGGCGAAGGGGCGTTGTTCAATGAGCAGTTCTTC.

This clonotype showed up just a few times. The chain combines TRBV18 with TRBJ1-1, with no clear D. The V gene lost 2 bases and the J gene lost 6 bases, with 13 bases spanning the gap. The length of the CDR3 is 14 residues. Germline CDR1 KGHSH, CDR2 LQKENI. CDR3 region: CASSPSGRIPEAFF. CDR3 sequence (DNA): TGTGCCAGCTCACCAAGCGGCCGGATCCCTGAAGCTTTCTTT.